These T cell receptor beta chains were read from a single sample in a study of T cells in Graves' hyperthyroidism and ophthalmopathy. TCRdb passed the multiplex PCR reads through MiXCR, listing each CDR3 protein once. This repertoire shows roughly 700,000 distinct CDR3 sequences, 35% found once; its top ten account for around 29%. The sequenced sample consisted of blood. The receptors stem from a woman between 40 and 50 years old with Graves' hyperthyroidism. The CDR3 runs from the conserved cysteine through the conserved F or W. The order of the fields is clone size, V gene, J gene, D gene, CDR3 protein, CDR3 DNA. The D gene is left open where the match is weak. Expanded clones are given a class, and other clones once, few, many or no size at all.

.	TRBV2	TRBJ2-1	.	CASSVGGTTYNEQFF	TGTGCCAGCAGTGTGGGCGGGACCACATACAATGAGCAGTTCTTC
.	TRBV7-9	TRBJ1-2	.	CASSPRIGDGTIYGYTF	TGTGCCAGCAGCCCCCGGATAGGAGACGGGACCATCTATGGCTACACCTTC
many	TRBV29-1	TRBJ2-7	TRBD1	CSVEGDRETYEQYF	TGCAGCGTTGAAGGGGACAGGGAAACTTACGAGCAGTACTTC
many	TRBV20-1	TRBJ1-5	.	CSASVPDSNQPQHF	TGCAGTGCTAGTGTACCAGATAGCAATCAGCCCCAGCATTTT
many	TRBV20-1	TRBJ2-2	.	CSAGATGELFF	TGCAGTGCCGGTGCCACCGGGGAGCTGTTTTTT
many	TRBV6-5	TRBJ1-5	TRBD1	CASSYSGQVNQPQHF	TGTGCCAGCAGTTACTCAGGACAGGTCAATCAGCCCCAGCATTTT
many	TRBV7-9	TRBJ1-2	.	CASSLDGSLTF	TGTGCCAGCAGCTTAGATGGGAGTTTGACCTTC
many	TRBV7-6	TRBJ1-3	.	CASSRQPSTGPGNTIYF	TGTGCCAGCAGCCGCCAGCCCTCGACAGGCCCTGGAAACACCATATATTTT
.	TRBV7-9	TRBJ1-1	TRBD1	CASSPQQGAGGEAFF	TGTGCCAGCAGCCCCCAACAGGGGGCTGGAGGTGAAGCTTTCTTT
few	TRBV28	TRBJ2-7	.	CASSSGAQSSYEQYF	TGTGCCAGCAGTTCAGGGGCACAGAGCTCCTACGAGCAGTACTTC
.	TRBV14	TRBJ1-6	.	CASKGSPNSPLHF	TGTGCCAGTAAAGGCAGCCCCAATTCACCCCTCCACTTT
many	TRBV7-9	TRBJ2-5	.	CASSLGQLVERETQYF	TGTGCCAGCAGCTTAGGCCAACTGGTGGAGAGGGAGACCCAGTACTTC
.	TRBV6-5	TRBJ2-5	.	CASNAGPQETQYF	TGTGCCAGCAATGCGGGACCGCAAGAGACCCAGTACTTC
few	TRBV7-3	TRBJ2-7	.	CASSLSGGAIYEQYF	TGTGCCAGCAGCTTAAGCGGCGGGGCCATTTACGAGCAGTACTTC
few	TRBV6-2/TRBV6-3	TRBJ1-4	TRBD1	CASSVQGESEKLFF	TGTGCCAGCAGTGTCCAGGGGGAGTCTGAAAAACTGTTTTTT
.	TRBV10-3	TRBJ2-7	TRBD2	CAISESETSNGYEQYF	TGTGCCATCAGTGAGTCTGAGACTAGCAACGGGTACGAGCAGTACTTC
.	TRBV5-1	TRBJ2-6	.	CASSQRVPGANVLTF	TGTGCCAGCAGCCAACGGGTCCCCGGGGCCAACGTCCTGACTTTC
.	TRBV7-9	TRBJ1-1	.	CASSSAPPIYSGPPDLNTEAFF	TGTGCCAGCAGCTCAGCCCCTCCCATCTACTCGGGGCCCCCCGATTTGAACACTGAAGCTTTCTTT
many	TRBV20-1	TRBJ2-7	.	CSARDGSGSYEQYF	TGCAGTGCTAGAGATGGTAGCGGCTCCTACGAGCAGTACTTC
many	TRBV20-1	TRBJ1-1	TRBD1	CSARPGQGARTEAFF	TGCAGTGCCCGACCGGGACAGGGGGCAAGGACTGAAGCTTTCTTT
.	TRBV7-2	TRBJ2-7	.	CASSSLTAYEQYF	TGTGCCAGCAGCTCCCTGACAGCCTACGAGCAGTACTTC
many	TRBV7-2	TRBJ2-6	.	CASSLGFWTASRGANVLTF	TGTGCCAGCAGCTTAGGTTTCTGGACAGCGTCGAGGGGGGCCAACGTCCTGACTTTC
.	TRBV10-3	TRBJ2-3	.	CAISELGTTDTDTQYF	TGTGCCATCAGTGAGTTGGGGACAACAGACACAGATACGCAGTATTTT
few	TRBV6-6	TRBJ2-5	.	CASSLEVGNSETQYF	TGTGCCAGCAGCCTAGAGGTTGGCAACTCAGAGACCCAGTACTTC
.	TRBV20-1	TRBJ1-2	TRBD1	CSATGTDNYGYTF	TGCAGTGCTACCGGGACAGACAACTATGGCTACACCTTC
few	TRBV7-2	TRBJ1-4	TRBD1	CASSFLTGGGEKLFF	TGTGCCAGCAGTTTTTTAACAGGGGGGGGTGAAAAACTGTTTTTT
.	TRBV15	TRBJ2-7	TRBD1	CATSRDQGAREQYF	TGTGCCACCAGCAGAGATCAGGGGGCAAGGGAGCAGTACTTC
few	TRBV6-5	TRBJ1-1	.	CASSYSTYQGTEAFF	TGTGCCAGCAGTTACTCGACGTATCAGGGAACTGAAGCTTTCTTT
many	TRBV2	TRBJ1-6	TRBD1	CASSEPRGQYNSPLHF	TGTGCCAGCAGTGAACCCCGGGGACAGTATAATTCACCCCTCCACTTT
.	TRBV9	TRBJ1-5	.	CASSVEGTGAGNQPQHF	TGTGCCAGCAGCGTAGAGGGGACGGGGGCAGGCAATCAGCCCCAGCATTTT
many	TRBV14	TRBJ1-3	.	CASSHLPPPSGNTIYF	TGTGCCAGCAGCCACCTCCCTCCTCCCTCTGGAAACACCATATATTTT
.	TRBV12-3/TRBV12-4	TRBJ2-7	.	CASSLPWDRQYF	TGTGCCAGCAGCTTACCCTGGGACCGGCAGTACTTC
many	TRBV6-2/TRBV6-3	TRBJ1-5	TRBD1	CASRPDRANQPQHF	TGTGCCAGCAGACCGGACAGGGCCAATCAGCCCCAGCATTTT
many	TRBV7-9	TRBJ2-7	.	CASSPDREQYF	TGTGCCAGCAGCCCGGATAGAGAGCAGTACTTC
few	TRBV12-3/TRBV12-4	TRBJ1-2	.	CASTDRNYGYTF	TGTGCCAGCACCGACAGAAACTATGGCTACACCTTC
.	TRBV30	TRBJ1-1	.	CAWSVQFPLNTEAFF	TGTGCCTGGAGTGTACAATTCCCCCTGAACACTGAAGCTTTCTTT
.	TRBV7-4	TRBJ2-7	TRBD2	CASSPGLAAQYF	TGTGCCAGCAGTCCGGGACTAGCGGCCCAGTACTTC
.	TRBV7-9	TRBJ1-3	.	CASSRVAFSGNAIYF	TGTGCCAGCAGCCGAGTGGCTTTCTCTGGAAACGCCATATATTTT
few	TRBV5-5	TRBJ1-3	TRBD1	CASSQAGTGATDTIYF	TGCGCCAGCAGCCAAGCCGGGACAGGGGCTACAGACACCATATATTTT
.	TRBV7-2	TRBJ2-3	.	CASSLAGSATDTQYF	TGTGCCAGCAGCTTAGCGGGGTCAGCTACAGATACGCAGTATTTT
.	TRBV20-1	TRBJ2-2	.	CSARMREAANTGELFF	TGCAGTGCTAGAATGCGTGAGGCGGCTAACACCGGGGAGCTGTTTTTT
few	TRBV7-2	TRBJ1-1	.	CASSLSVSAGHTEAFF	TGTGCCAGCAGCTTATCGGTCTCCGCAGGGCACACTGAAGCTTTCTTT
few	TRBV5-8	TRBJ1-5	.	CASSPGGDTQPQHF	TGTGCCAGCAGCCCGGGGGGGGATACGCAGCCCCAGCATTTT
.	TRBV4-3	TRBJ1-2	.	CASSREYTTNYGYTF	TGCGCCAGCAGCCGAGAGTACACTACTAACTATGGCTACACCTTC
many	TRBV29-1	TRBJ1-2	.	CSVHGYTF	TGCAGCGTACACGGCTACACCTTC
.	TRBV29-1	TRBJ2-3	.	CSPAEVVGTDTQYF	TGCAGCCCCGCGGAGGTTGTGGGCACAGATACGCAGTATTTT
.	TRBV7-9	TRBJ1-2	.	CASSTTMQGRNYGYTF	TGTGCCAGCTCAACTACAATGCAGGGGCGGAACTATGGCTACACCTTC
few	TRBV12-3/TRBV12-4	TRBJ2-5	.	CASSLGWGLGTQYF	TGTGCCAGCAGTTTAGGGTGGGGATTGGGGACCCAGTACTTC
.	TRBV5-5	TRBJ1-2	.	CASSQDFVLNYGYTF	TGCGCCAGCAGCCAAGATTTCGTCCTCAACTATGGCTACACCTTC
.	TRBV4-1	TRBJ2-7	TRBD2	CASSPKLAGAYEQYF	TGCGCCAGCAGCCCAAAACTAGCGGGAGCCTACGAGCAGTACTTC
.	TRBV29-1	TRBJ1-2	.	CSVEDRNIYGYTF	TGCAGCGTTGAAGATAGGAACATCTATGGCTACACCTTC